One and the same sample provided the 8 T cell receptor beta chains below, sequenced in a study of CD8 T cells in Susac syndrome. Reverse transcription of roughly 0.5 to 1 ug RNA used random hexamers. One entry per CDR3 protein results from TCRdb running MiXCR on the immunoSEQ multiplex PCR reads. The sample consists of some 180,000 distinct CDR3 sequences, 85% to 95% of them appearing once. Specimen: CD4+ T cells from PBMCs. The origin of the receptors is a human donor in good health.

The V gene is TRBV30, the J gene TRBJ2-1, with a tentative D call TRBD1 (6 bases). The germline CDR1 and CDR2 sequences are GTSNPN and SVGIG (reference sequence). The CDR3 is 13 residues long. Trimming removed 3 bases at V and 7 bases at J, with 13 bases between. This chain's CDR3 is CAWRQGWVNEQFF. In DNA form, the CDR3 reads TGTGCCTGGAGACAGGGCTGGGTAAATGAGCAGTTCTTC.

This chain joins TRBV7-9 and TRBJ2-5; a weak D match, TRBD2 (7 bases). Trimming removed 5 bases from V and 5 bases from J, with 9 bases in between. The germline CDR1 and CDR2 sequences are SEHNR and FQNEAQ (reference sequence). This CDR3 has 12 amino acids. As DNA, the CDR3 is TGTGCCAGCAGCGGGGGGGCGGAGACCCAGTACTTC. Protein product: CASSGGAETQYF.

The chain joins TRBV30 to TRBJ2-5, with 13 bases fitting TRBD2. CDR3 size: 14 residues. Germline assignment: CDR1 GTSNPN and CDR2 SVGIG (reference sequence). The V gene end was trimmed by 1 base and the J gene end by 4 bases; junction bases not matched to a gene: 0. The CDR3 bases are TGTGCCTGGAGTGGGACTAGCGGGAGAGAGACCCAGTACTTC. Its protein product is CAWSGTSGRETQYF.

The chain recombines TRBV30 with TRBJ1-1, with D unclear. The CDR3 covers 12 residues. Per the germline V gene, CDR1 is GTSNPN and CDR2 is SVGIG (reference sequence). The V and J ends lost 5 bases and 2 bases respectively, with 9 bases between them. The CDR3 DNA reads TGTGCCTGGGGAACACATAACACTGAAGCTTTCTTT. Translating gives CAWGTHNTEAFF.

The chain links TRBV29-1 to TRBJ1-1; tentatively, D is TRBD1 (6 bases). The CDR3 is made up of 14 amino acids. Germline CDR1 SQVTM, CDR2 ANQGSEA. V lost 6 bases and J 5 bases, leaving 19 bases between the germline ends. CDR3 nucleotides: TGCAGCGTGGAATCGAACAGGGATCGAACTGAAGCTTTCTTT. Its protein product is CSVESNRDRTEAFF.

The chain employs TRBV6-2 or TRBV6-3 and TRBJ2-7; 7 positions agree with TRBD1. The V and J ends lost 6 bases and 3 bases, in that order; junction bases with no gene match: 11. Germline CDR1 reads MNHEY; CDR2 reads SVGEGT. The CDR3 is 15 amino acids. This CDR3 is CASRESGTDRYEQYF. In nucleotides, the CDR3 is TGTGCCAGCAGGGAGTCCGGGACAGACCGCTACGAGCAGTACTTC.

V and J are TRBV29-1 and TRBJ2-7; D uncertain. Germline V gene lookup returns CDR1 SQVTM and CDR2 ANQGSEA. Trimming cost V 3 bases and J 2 bases, with 11 bases left between them. The CDR3 runs 13 residues. The CDR3 sequence: CSVEFGETYEQYF. CDR3 nucleotides: TGCAGCGTTGAGTTTGGGGAAACCTACGAGCAGTACTTC.

This clonotype was picked up one time. The chain couples TRBV29-1 to TRBJ2-6; D gene uncertain. Germline values: CDR1 SQVTM, CDR2 ANQGSEA. This CDR3 has 14 residues. With 6 bases removed from V and 0 bases from J, the gap between germline ends came to 9 bases. As DNA, the CDR3 is TGCAGCGTGGGAACCGACTCTGGGGCCAACGTCCTGACTTTC. It specifies CSVGTDSGANVLTF.